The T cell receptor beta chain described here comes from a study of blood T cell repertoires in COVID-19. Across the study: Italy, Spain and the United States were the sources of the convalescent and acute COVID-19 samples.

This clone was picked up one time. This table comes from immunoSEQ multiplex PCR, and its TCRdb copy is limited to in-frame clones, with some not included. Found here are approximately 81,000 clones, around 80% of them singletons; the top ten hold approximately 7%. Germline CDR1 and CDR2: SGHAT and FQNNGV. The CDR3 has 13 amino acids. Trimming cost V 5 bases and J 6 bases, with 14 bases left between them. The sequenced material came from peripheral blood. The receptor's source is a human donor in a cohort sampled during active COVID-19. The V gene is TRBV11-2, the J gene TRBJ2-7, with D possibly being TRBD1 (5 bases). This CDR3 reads CASSRLGVGEQYF. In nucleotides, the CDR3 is TGTGCCAGCAGCCGTTTAGGGGTCGGCGAGCAGTACTTC.